Listed below are T cell receptor beta chains from one sample, sequenced in a study of STAT5B mutations in CD4+ large granular lymphocyte leukemia. The repertoire was sequenced with immunoSEQ multiplex PCR; TCRdb's copy has only in-frame clones and lacks some. Among around 32,000 clones listed, approximately 81% were seen once. The sample comprised CD4+ T cells from blood buffy coats. These receptors were collected from a human donor in good health. Each CDR3 is given with its conserved first and last residue. Fields, in order: V gene, D gene, clone size, J gene, CDR3 DNA, CDR3 protein. A D gene is named only where the DNA matches it firmly. Size is omitted from some rows. Given values are once, few, many or a class for expanded clones.

V gene: TRBV6-1; D gene: -; clone size: -; J gene: TRBJ2-5; CDR3 DNA: TGTGCCAGCAGTGAAAGGGGGGAGACCCAGTACTTC; CDR3 protein: CASSERGETQYF
V gene: TRBV5-6; D gene: -; clone size: -; J gene: TRBJ2-7; CDR3 DNA: TGTGCCAGCAGCTTCACTTCTACCCTAAAGTACGAGCAGTACTTC; CDR3 protein: CASSFTSTLKYEQYF
V gene: TRBV18; D gene: -; clone size: once; J gene: TRBJ1-5; CDR3 DNA: TGTGCCAGCTCACCGTCTATCCCAAACTTGGGTAGCAATCAGCCCCAGCATTTT; CDR3 protein: CASSPSIPNLGSNQPQHF
V gene: TRBV11-2; D gene: -; clone size: -; J gene: TRBJ2-5; CDR3 DNA: TGTGCCAGCAGCTTAGAGCTGGAGACCCAGTACTTC; CDR3 protein: CASSLELETQYF
V gene: TRBV5-4; D gene: TRBD1; clone size: few; J gene: TRBJ1-1; CDR3 DNA: TGTGCCAGCAGCTGGGACAGGAACACTGAAGCTTTCTTT; CDR3 protein: CASSWDRNTEAFF
V gene: TRBV30; D gene: TRBD1; clone size: -; J gene: TRBJ2-7; CDR3 DNA: TGTGCCTGGAGGGGACAGGGAGTAAGCTCCTACGAGCAGTACTTC; CDR3 protein: CAWRGQGVSSYEQYF
V gene: TRBV19; D gene: -; clone size: -; J gene: TRBJ1-5; CDR3 DNA: TGTGCCAGGCAATGGGGGGGTCCCGTCAATCAGCCCCAGCATTTT; CDR3 protein: CARQWGGPVNQPQHF
V gene: TRBV19; D gene: TRBD1; clone size: -; J gene: TRBJ2-3; CDR3 DNA: TGTGCCAGTAGGCCCGGGACAGGGGTACTTGGTACGCAGTATTTT; CDR3 protein: CASRPGTGVLGTQYF
V gene: TRBV7-2; D gene: -; clone size: -; J gene: TRBJ2-3; CDR3 DNA: TGTGCCAGCAGCTTGCGGGGGCCAGATACGCAGTATTTT; CDR3 protein: CASSLRGPDTQYF
V gene: TRBV27; D gene: TRBD2; clone size: -; J gene: TRBJ2-1; CDR3 DNA: TGTGCCAGCAGTCCCCGGAGTGGGGAGGGTGAGCAGTTCTTC; CDR3 protein: CASSPRSGEGEQFF
V gene: TRBV27; D gene: -; clone size: -; J gene: TRBJ1-6; CDR3 DNA: TGTGCCAGCAGTAGGGACCCTTCCCGGAATTCACCCCTCCACTTT; CDR3 protein: CASSRDPSRNSPLHF
V gene: TRBV7-2; D gene: -; clone size: -; J gene: TRBJ2-7; CDR3 DNA: TGTGCCAGCAGCTCGGACAGGACTAGCTCCTACGAGCAGTACTTC; CDR3 protein: CASSSDRTSSYEQYF
V gene: TRBV6-5; D gene: -; clone size: -; J gene: TRBJ1-6; CDR3 DNA: TGTGCCAGCAGTTATTTTGGGAATTCACCCCTCCACTTT; CDR3 protein: CASSYFGNSPLHF
V gene: TRBV28; D gene: -; clone size: -; J gene: TRBJ1-2; CDR3 DNA: TGTGCCAGCAGTCCTCCTTTGGGGTACGGCTACACCTTC; CDR3 protein: CASSPPLGYGYTF
V gene: TRBV2; D gene: TRBD2; clone size: -; J gene: TRBJ2-1; CDR3 DNA: TGTGCCAGCAGGCCCCGGAGTAGCGGGAGTCTGTATCAGTTCTTC; CDR3 protein: CASRPRSSGSLYQFF
V gene: TRBV5-1; D gene: -; clone size: -; J gene: TRBJ2-1; CDR3 DNA: TGCGCCAGCAGCTTGGGAGAGTACGGGCACAATGAGCAGTTCTTC; CDR3 protein: CASSLGEYGHNEQFF
V gene: TRBV5-1; D gene: -; clone size: -; J gene: TRBJ2-5; CDR3 DNA: TGCGCCAGCAGCTTACAAGAGACCCAGTACTTC; CDR3 protein: CASSLQETQYF
V gene: TRBV4-2; D gene: TRBD2; clone size: -; J gene: TRBJ2-1; CDR3 DNA: TGTGCCAGCAGCCAAGCCACGCCGGCAGCGGGGGGGCTCCATGAGCAGTTCTTC; CDR3 protein: CASSQATPAAGGLHEQFF
V gene: TRBV7-6; D gene: -; clone size: -; J gene: TRBJ2-1; CDR3 DNA: TGTGCCAGCAGCTTAGAAGGACCAGGCCCCTACAATGAGCAGTTCTTC; CDR3 protein: CASSLEGPGPYNEQFF
V gene: TRBV6-1; D gene: -; clone size: once; J gene: TRBJ2-3; CDR3 DNA: TGTGCCAGCAGTGAAGGTGTAGGTACGCAGTATTTT; CDR3 protein: CASSEGVGTQYF
V gene: TRBV5-1; D gene: -; clone size: few; J gene: TRBJ2-2; CDR3 DNA: TGCGCCAGCAGCTTGTTGGAAACGAACACCGGGGAGCTGTTTTTT; CDR3 protein: CASSLLETNTGELFF
V gene: TRBV25-1; D gene: TRBD2; clone size: -; J gene: TRBJ2-3; CDR3 DNA: TGTGCCAGCAGTCTTTCGGGACTACCAACGAACACAGATACGCAGTATTTT; CDR3 protein: CASSLSGLPTNTDTQYF
V gene: TRBV18; D gene: -; clone size: -; J gene: TRBJ2-5; CDR3 DNA: TGTGCCAGCTCATACGGGGCGCGGCAAGAGACCCAGTACTTC; CDR3 protein: CASSYGARQETQYF
V gene: TRBV30; D gene: TRBD1; clone size: few; J gene: TRBJ1-5; CDR3 DNA: TGTGCCTGGAATACAGGGGGTGATCAGCCCCAGCATTTT; CDR3 protein: CAWNTGGDQPQHF
V gene: TRBV7-9; D gene: -; clone size: once; J gene: TRBJ2-7; CDR3 DNA: TGTGCCAGCAGCTTAGGGACAGACTTCCCCTACGAGCAGTACTTC; CDR3 protein: CASSLGTDFPYEQYF
V gene: TRBV6-5; D gene: -; clone size: medium-sized; J gene: TRBJ2-5; CDR3 DNA: TGTGCCAGCAGTTACGGGCCAGGAGAGACCCAGTACTTC; CDR3 protein: CASSYGPGETQYF
V gene: TRBV4-1; D gene: -; clone size: -; J gene: TRBJ2-7; CDR3 DNA: TGCGCCAGCAGCCAATTCGGGATCTCAGACAACGAGCAGTACTTC; CDR3 protein: CASSQFGISDNEQYF
V gene: TRBV6-6; D gene: -; clone size: -; J gene: TRBJ2-3; CDR3 DNA: TGTGCCAGCCCAAAGCGGTTTTCCACAGATACGCAGTATTTT; CDR3 protein: CASPKRFSTDTQYF
V gene: TRBV30; D gene: -; clone size: -; J gene: TRBJ1-6; CDR3 DNA: TGTGCCTGGAGGAAGACTGAACGGCTTTTTTCACCCCTCCACTTT; CDR3 protein: CAWRKTERLFSPLHF
V gene: TRBV19; D gene: -; clone size: -; J gene: TRBJ2-3; CDR3 DNA: TGTGCCAGTAGTCTCCAAAGCCCGACTATTGATACGCAGTATTTT; CDR3 protein: CASSLQSPTIDTQYF
V gene: TRBV29-1; D gene: -; clone size: -; J gene: TRBJ2-2; CDR3 DNA: TGCAGCGCCAAGGACAGAAACACCGGGGAGCTGTTTTTT; CDR3 protein: CSAKDRNTGELFF
V gene: TRBV5-8; D gene: -; clone size: once; J gene: TRBJ2-7; CDR3 DNA: TGTGCCAGCAGCTTGGAGCCGGGGGCGGACTACGAGCAGTACTTC; CDR3 protein: CASSLEPGADYEQYF
V gene: TRBV18; D gene: -; clone size: -; J gene: TRBJ2-7; CDR3 DNA: TGTGCCAGCTCACCGAGGGAATCCTACGAGCAGTACTTC; CDR3 protein: CASSPRESYEQYF
V gene: TRBV4-1; D gene: TRBD2; clone size: -; J gene: TRBJ2-1; CDR3 DNA: TGCGCCAGCAGCCAAGATCCTAGCGGGGACCGCTACAATGAGCAGTTCTTC; CDR3 protein: CASSQDPSGDRYNEQFF
V gene: TRBV29-1; D gene: TRBD1; clone size: -; J gene: TRBJ2-1; CDR3 DNA: TGCAGCGTGTTGGGTACAGGGGGCTCTCAGAATGAGCAGTTCTTC; CDR3 protein: CSVLGTGGSQNEQFF
V gene: TRBV7-6; D gene: -; clone size: once; J gene: TRBJ1-6; CDR3 DNA: TGTGCCAGCAGCTTAGTAGGGATGGATTCACCCCTCCACTTT; CDR3 protein: CASSLVGMDSPLHF
V gene: TRBV9; D gene: TRBD2; clone size: once; J gene: TRBJ2-5; CDR3 DNA: TGTGCCAGCAGCGTAGATGAAGCGGGGGAGGGGGAGACCCAGTACTTC; CDR3 protein: CASSVDEAGEGETQYF
V gene: TRBV7-9; D gene: -; clone size: -; J gene: TRBJ2-5; CDR3 DNA: TGTGCCAGCAGCTTGGAAAGCGAGACCCAGTACTTC; CDR3 protein: CASSLESETQYF
V gene: TRBV11-1; D gene: -; clone size: -; J gene: TRBJ2-1; CDR3 DNA: TGTGCCAGCAGCATTTCCGGGCCATACAATGAGCAGTTCTTC; CDR3 protein: CASSISGPYNEQFF
V gene: TRBV11-2; D gene: -; clone size: -; J gene: TRBJ1-1; CDR3 DNA: TGTGCCAGCAGCTTAGATCGCGGAACTGAAGCTTTCTTT; CDR3 protein: CASSLDRGTEAFF
V gene: TRBV5-1; D gene: -; clone size: -; J gene: TRBJ2-4; CDR3 DNA: TGCGCCAGCAGCTCCGGGCCTGATAGGAACATTCAGTACTTC; CDR3 protein: CASSSGPDRNIQYF
V gene: TRBV28; D gene: -; clone size: few; J gene: TRBJ1-1; CDR3 DNA: TGTGCCAGTTCGACCGGAATGAACACTGAAGCTTTCTTT; CDR3 protein: CASSTGMNTEAFF
V gene: TRBV7-2; D gene: -; clone size: -; J gene: TRBJ1-2; CDR3 DNA: TGTGCCAGCAGCTTACTGTCCGAATCGATCTACTATGGCTACACCTTC; CDR3 protein: CASSLLSESIYYGYTF
V gene: TRBV7-9; D gene: TRBD2; clone size: -; J gene: TRBJ2-7; CDR3 DNA: TGTGCCAGCAGCTTAGATGATGGACTAGGGCAGTACTTC; CDR3 protein: CASSLDDGLGQYF
V gene: TRBV11-2; D gene: -; clone size: -; J gene: TRBJ2-3; CDR3 DNA: TGTGCCAGCAGCTTAGTTCGAGGAGATACGCAGTATTTT; CDR3 protein: CASSLVRGDTQYF
V gene: TRBV5-6; D gene: -; clone size: few; J gene: TRBJ2-4; CDR3 DNA: TGTGCCAGCAGCTTGGAAAGGGGGGGAACCAAAAACATTCAGTACTTC; CDR3 protein: CASSLERGGTKNIQYF
V gene: TRBV18; D gene: TRBD1; clone size: -; J gene: TRBJ1-1; CDR3 DNA: TGTGCCAGCTCACTAGTCGGGGACAGGGTGTCTGAAGCTTTCTTT; CDR3 protein: CASSLVGDRVSEAFF
V gene: TRBV11-2; D gene: TRBD2; clone size: -; J gene: TRBJ2-3; CDR3 DNA: TGTGCCAGCAGCGGGGGACTAGCGGTCGATACGCAGTATTTT; CDR3 protein: CASSGGLAVDTQYF
V gene: TRBV27; D gene: TRBD2; clone size: -; J gene: TRBJ2-7; CDR3 DNA: TGTGCCAGCAGTGTACTAGCGGGAGGTTCCTACGAGCAGTACTTC; CDR3 protein: CASSVLAGGSYEQYF
V gene: TRBV11-3; D gene: TRBD1; clone size: -; J gene: TRBJ2-6; CDR3 DNA: TGTGCCAGCAGCGAAGGGGGCAGTGGGGCCAACGTCCTGACTTTC; CDR3 protein: CASSEGGSGANVLTF
V gene: TRBV6-6; D gene: TRBD2; clone size: -; J gene: TRBJ2-5; CDR3 DNA: TGTGCCAGCAGTTACGGCGCGGGGGGGCAGGAGACCCAGTACTTC; CDR3 protein: CASSYGAGGQETQYF
V gene: TRBV10-3; D gene: -; clone size: -; J gene: TRBJ2-3; CDR3 DNA: TGTGCCATCAGTGAATTTTCGGATACGCAGTATTTT; CDR3 protein: CAISEFSDTQYF
V gene: TRBV7-9; D gene: -; clone size: -; J gene: TRBJ2-5; CDR3 DNA: TGTGCCAGCAGCCGCTCAGGGGGGGCGGAGACCCAGTACTTC; CDR3 protein: CASSRSGGAETQYF
V gene: TRBV6-6; D gene: TRBD1; clone size: -; J gene: TRBJ1-1; CDR3 DNA: TGTGCCAGCAGTTACAGACAGGGAGGTGAAGCTTTCTTT; CDR3 protein: CASSYRQGGEAFF
V gene: TRBV18; D gene: TRBD1; clone size: -; J gene: TRBJ1-5; CDR3 DNA: TGTGCCAGCTCACCGGGGGACAGACCCAATCAGCCCCAGCATTTT; CDR3 protein: CASSPGDRPNQPQHF
V gene: TRBV4-1; D gene: TRBD2; clone size: -; J gene: TRBJ2-1; CDR3 DNA: TGCGCCAGCAGCCTTCTAGCGGGAGCCCACAATGAGCAGTTCTTC; CDR3 protein: CASSLLAGAHNEQFF